Below are 5 T cell receptor beta chains sequenced from a single sample in a study of CD8 T cells in Susac syndrome. Staining for CD27 and CD45RA defined the memory subsets that guided TEMRA sorting. Random hexamers primed reverse transcription of about 0.5 to 1 ug RNA. TCRdb reanalysed the immunoSEQ multiplex PCR reads using MiXCR and keeps one entry per CDR3 protein. The sample contains about 2,500 distinct CDR3 sequences, roughly four fifths of which appear only once. Input material: CD8+ TEMRA cells from PBMCs. The subset is: FACS-sorted terminally differentiated effector memory CD8+ T cells re-expressing CD45RA (CD8+ TEMRA). The receptors stem from a human donor with Susac syndrome.

J is TRBJ1-2 and V is TRBV5-6; perhaps TRBD1 as D (6 bases). V was shortened by 3 bases and J by 4 bases, with 25 bases between the two germline ends. The CDR3 extends over 18 amino acids. Germline V gives CDR1 SGHDT, CDR2 YYEEEE. This chain's CDR3 is CASSSTPGEENVFYGYTF. The CDR3 DNA reads as TGTGCCAGCAGCTCGACCCCAGGGGAAGAGAATGTATTCTATGGCTACACCTTC.

CDR3 sequence reads: CASSSLQGKETQYF. CDR3 sequence (DNA): TGCGCCAGCAGCTCATTACAGGGGAAAGAGACCCAGTACTTC. This rearrangement joins TRBV4-1 to TRBJ2-5, with 7 positions matching TRBD1. CDR1 and CDR2 (germline): MGHRA, YSYEKL. CDR3 length equals 14 residues. Trimming removed 5 bases from V and 3 bases from J; junction bases left unmatched: 6.

This clonotype appeared a few times. The chain couples TRBV24-1 to TRBJ2-7, with D perhaps matching TRBD2 (5 bases). Trimming took off 3 bases at V and 6 bases at J, with 14 bases between the two ends. CDR1 is KGHDR and CDR2 is SFDVKD in the germline V gene. The CDR3 is 14 amino acids. The CDR3 nucleotides read TGTGCCACCAGTGATCGGGATCCCTCTCTCGAGCAGTACTTC. It yields the protein CATSDRDPSLEQYF.

The chain combines TRBV28 with TRBJ2-7, with D maybe TRBD2 (6 bases). The CDR3 is made up of 16 amino acids. Germline V gene lookup returns CDR1 MDHEN and CDR2 SYDVKM. Trimming removed 5 bases from V and 5 bases from J, with 22 bases in between. The CDR3 nucleotides are TGTGCCAGCAGTGAAGGCCGGGGATGGGGAGGCGACGAGCAGTACTTC. This codes for CASSEGRGWGGDEQYF.

Comment on this clonotype: A single base separates this from a much larger clone, so it may be a read error. The rearrangement uses TRBV2 and TRBJ2-1; 12 bases fit TRBD2. The V gene's germline CDR1 is SNHLY and CDR2 FYNNEI. This CDR3 region has 15 residues. Trimming took 6 bases from V and 5 from J; bases not matched to a gene: 5. CDR3 protein: CASSSTSGGNNEQFF. In nucleotides, the CDR3 is TGTGCCAGCAGCTCGACTAGCGGGGGCAACAATGAGCAGTTCTTC.